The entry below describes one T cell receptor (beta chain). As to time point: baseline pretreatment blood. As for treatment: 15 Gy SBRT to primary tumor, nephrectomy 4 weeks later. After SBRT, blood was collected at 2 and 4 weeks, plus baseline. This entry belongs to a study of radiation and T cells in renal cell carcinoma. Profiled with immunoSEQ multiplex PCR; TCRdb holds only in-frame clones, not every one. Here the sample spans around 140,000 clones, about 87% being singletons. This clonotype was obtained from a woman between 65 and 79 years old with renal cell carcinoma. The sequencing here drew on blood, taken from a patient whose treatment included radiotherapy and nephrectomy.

The CDR3 reads CASTLGGGRTGELFF. CDR3 in DNA: TGCGCCAGCACTCTGGGGGGCGGACGCACCGGGGAGCTGTTTTTT. This chain connects TRBV5-1 to TRBJ2-2; D may correspond to TRBD1 or TRBD2 (6 bases each). Trimming cost V 6 bases and J 4 bases, with 16 bases left between them. This CDR3 has 15 amino acids. The germline V gene encodes CDR1 SGHRS and CDR2 YFSETQ.